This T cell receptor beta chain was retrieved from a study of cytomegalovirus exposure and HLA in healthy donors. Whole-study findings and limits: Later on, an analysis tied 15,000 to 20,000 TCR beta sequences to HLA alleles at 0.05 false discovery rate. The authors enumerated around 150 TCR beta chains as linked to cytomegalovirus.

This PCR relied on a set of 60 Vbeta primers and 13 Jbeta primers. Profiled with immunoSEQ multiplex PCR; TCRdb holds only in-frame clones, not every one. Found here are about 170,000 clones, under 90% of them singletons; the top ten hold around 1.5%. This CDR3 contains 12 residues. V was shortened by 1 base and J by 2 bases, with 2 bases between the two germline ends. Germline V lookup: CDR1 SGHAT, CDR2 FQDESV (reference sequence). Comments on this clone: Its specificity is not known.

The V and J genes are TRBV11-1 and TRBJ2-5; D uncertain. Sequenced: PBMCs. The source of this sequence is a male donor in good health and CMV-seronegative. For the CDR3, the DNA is TGTGCCAGCAGCTTAGTACAAGAGACCCAGTACTTC. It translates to CASSLVQETQYF.